The 18 T cell receptor beta chains listed next were all sequenced from one sample in a study of blood T cell repertoires in COVID-19. This table comes from immunoSEQ multiplex PCR, and its TCRdb copy is limited to in-frame clones, with some not included. The repertoire has 100,000 to 150,000 clones, roughly 83% of them found once; the top ten carry around an eighth. The sequenced material came from peripheral blood. The origin of the receptors is a young woman who had recovered from COVID-19.

The chain is built from TRBV6-5 and TRBJ1-2; no reliable D call. This CDR3 comprises 14 residues. The germline V and J ends were trimmed by 4 bases and 1 base, with 10 bases remaining between them. Germline V lookup: CDR1 MNHEY, CDR2 SVGAGI. The CDR3 sequence is CASSFGEVNYGYTF. CDR3 bases: TGTGCCAGCAGTTTCGGCGAGGTTAACTATGGCTACACCTTC.

The rearrangement joins TRBV29-1 to TRBJ2-7; 10 bases line up with TRBD2. V was clipped by 6 bases and J by 5 bases; unmatched bases: 7. Germline lookup yields CDR1 SQVTM and CDR2 ANQGSEA. This CDR3 has 13 amino acids. The CDR3 protein is CSVRSGRSNEQYF. The CDR3 DNA sequence: TGCAGCGTCCGTAGCGGGAGGTCCAACGAGCAGTACTTC.

The rearrangement joins TRBV9 to TRBJ1-1; no definite D call. This CDR3 region has 15 residues. In germline, CDR1 is SGDLS, CDR2 YYNGEE. The germline V and J ends were trimmed by 0 bases and 1 base, with 10 bases remaining between them. CDR3 DNA: TGTGCCAGCAGCGTAGACCACGGCGGGAACACTGAAGCTTTCTTT. Translated, it gives CASSVDHGGNTEAFF.

The chain is built from TRBV21-1 and TRBJ2-3; the D call of TRBD1 is as the table states it, not checked on the DNA. TRBV21-1 is a recognized pseudogene. This CDR3 is built from 16 residues. CDR3 sequence (DNA): TGTGCCAGCAGCAAAACCGACAGCACTAGCACAGATACGCAGTATTTT. Translation: CASSKTDSTSTDTQYF.

The chain links TRBV4-2 to TRBJ2-3; D gene unclear. This CDR3 is 15 amino acids long. CDR1 is LGHNA, CDR2 YNFKEQ, per germline. V gave up 0 bases and J gave up 0 bases, with 7 bases separating them. The CDR3 here is CASSQERSSTDTQYF. CDR3 nucleotides: TGTGCCAGCAGCCAAGAGCGTTCTAGCACAGATACGCAGTATTTT.

The chain links TRBV2 to TRBJ2-5, with D possibly TRBD2 on 7 matching bases. Trimming stripped 6 bases from V and 1 base from J, with 12 bases between. Germline loops: CDR1 SNHLY, CDR2 FYNNEI. CDR3 length: 14 residues. The CDR3 loop is CASSGLGGQETQYF. CDR3 DNA sequence: TGTGCCAGCAGCGGACTAGGGGGCCAAGAGACCCAGTACTTC.

This chain joins TRBV3-1 (or the pseudogene TRBV3-2) and TRBJ2-7, with 10 bases lining up with TRBD2. The ends lost 1 base at V and 4 bases at J; junction bases unmatched: 1. The length of the CDR3 is 14 residues. Germline CDR1 is LGHDT and CDR2 is YNNKEL (reference sequence). CDR3 DNA: TGTGCCAGCAGCCAAGGACTAGCGGGTTACGAGCAGTACTTC. Its protein is CASSQGLAGYEQYF.

The chain couples TRBV27 to TRBJ2-1; 9 nucleotides align to TRBD2. Looked up from germline, CDR1 is MNHEY and CDR2 is SMNVEV (reference sequence). J lost 8 bases, V lost 7 bases, and 9 bases had no gene match. The CDR3 sequence is 14 residues long. The CDR3 DNA sequence: TGTGCCAGCAAAAGCGCGGGGGGGCACCATGAGCAGTTCTTC. Its protein is CASKSAGGHHEQFF.

The V gene is TRBV24-1, the J gene TRBJ2-1; 11 bases are a match to TRBD2. This CDR3 is built from 16 residues. Trimming at V came to 4 bases and at J to 4 bases, leaving 5 bases not matched to a gene. Germline loops: CDR1 KGHDR, CDR2 SFDVKD. Here the CDR3 DNA reads TGTGCCACCAGTGACTCCGGGACTAGCGGTTACAATGAGCAGTTCTTC. Translation: CATSDSGTSGYNEQFF.

The rearrangement joins TRBV24-1 to TRBJ1-5, with D hard to call. This CDR3 spans 16 amino acids. Germline loops: CDR1 KGHDR, CDR2 SFDVKD. With 1 base removed from V and 0 bases from J, the gap between germline ends came to 9 bases. CDR3 coding DNA: TGTGCCACCAGTGATTTCGGGGAATGTAGCAATCAGCCCCAGCATTTT. This codes for CATSDFGECSNQPQHF.

This clone was counted once. The chain carries TRBV2 and TRBJ1-1, with D perhaps matching TRBD1 (6 bases). Germline CDR1 and CDR2: SNHLY and FYNNEI. The CDR3 is made up of 11 amino acids. V was shortened by 8 bases and J by 5 bases, with 9 bases between the two germline ends. The CDR3 nucleotides are TGTGCCAGCGGACAGTTGACTGAAGCTTTCTTT. This sequence encodes CASGQLTEAFF.

V and J are TRBV18 and TRBJ1-4, with D perhaps matching TRBD1 (6 bases). Germline-derived CDR1 and CDR2 are KGHSH and LQKENI. This CDR3 is built from 14 residues. V shed 2 bases and J shed 8 bases, with 12 bases lying between them. The CDR3 is CASSPLGGREKLFF. CDR3 bases: TGTGCCAGCTCACCATTAGGGGGAAGAGAAAAACTGTTTTTT. The complete variable domain, with remaining parts taken from reference TRBV18 and TRBJ1-4, reads NAGVMQNPRHLVRRRGQEARLRCSPMKGHSHVYWYRQLPEEGLKFMVYLQKENIIDESGMPKERFSAEFPKEGPSILRIQQVVRGDSAAYFCASSPLGGREKLFFGSGTQLSVL.

The chain links TRBV19 to TRBJ1-2, with TRBD1 matching over 10 bases. Trimming removed 7 bases from V and 4 bases from J; junction bases left unmatched: 12. The CDR3 length is 16 residues. CDR1 and CDR2 (germline): LNHDA, SQIVND (reference sequence). In DNA form, the CDR3 reads TGTGCCAGTAAACGGAGGACAGGGGGTTCAGGCTATGGCTACACCTTC. Protein: CASKRRTGGSGYGYTF.

V and J are TRBV30 and TRBJ1-4; D remains ambiguous. Per germline, CDR1 GTSNPN and CDR2 SVGIG (reference sequence). The length of the CDR3 is 12 residues. V lost 3 bases, J lost 7 bases, and 9 bases lay in between. The CDR3 sequence is CAWSPRSEKLFF. The CDR3 coding sequence is TGTGCCTGGAGCCCCCGGAGTGAAAAACTGTTTTTT.

The chain recombines TRBV2 with TRBJ2-1, with D possibly TRBD2 on 6 matching bases. Germline-derived CDR1 and CDR2 are SNHLY and FYNNEI. V was clipped by 5 bases and J by 6 bases, with 23 bases between them. The CDR3 is made up of 17 amino acids. CDR3 region: CASSPTGGVAVLNEQFF. The CDR3, as DNA: TGTGCCAGCAGTCCCACTGGAGGAGTAGCGGTACTCAATGAGCAGTTCTTC.

The gene calls are TRBV5-4 and TRBJ2-7; D is unclear. Trimming stripped 3 bases from V and 6 bases from J, with 13 bases between. Germline CDR1 reads SGHNT; CDR2 reads YYREEE (reference sequence). This CDR3 has 13 residues. The CDR3 spells CASSSSGFAEQYF. In nucleotides, the CDR3 is TGTGCCAGCAGCTCCTCCGGGTTCGCCGAGCAGTACTTC.

The V call is TRBV9, the J call TRBJ2-1, with TRBD2 matching 13 bases. The J segment lost 8 bases and the V segment lost 0 bases, leaving 5 bases of the junction unmatched. The CDR3 runs 16 residues. Germline V gives CDR1 SGDLS, CDR2 YYNGEE. The DNA of the CDR3 is TGTGCCAGCAGCGTAGCACTAGCGGGGGGGCCCTATGAGCAGTTCTTC. Its protein is CASSVALAGGPYEQFF.

V gene TRBV6-5 combines with J gene TRBJ1-5, with unresolved D. CDR1 and CDR2 (germline): MNHEY, SVGAGI. The CDR3 contains 14 residues. V lost 6 bases to trimming and J lost 2 bases, with 11 bases between them. The CDR3 nucleotides are TGTGCCAGCAGCCGATCTGGAGGCAATCAGCCCCAGCATTTT. Translating it yields CASSRSGGNQPQHF.